The 31 T cell receptor beta chains below all came from one sample that was sequenced in a study of shared clonotypes between healthy human individuals. Generated by immunoSEQ multiplex PCR, the TCRdb table keeps only in-frame clones and is missing some. The table has 2 million to 3 million clones, over 85% seen once. Source material: naive CD4+ T cells from PBMCs. The subset: CD45RA+ positively selected. These receptors all stem from a man aged 18 to 29 in good health. Some clones in this sample may be carry-over from other donors' samples.

The chain joins TRBV5-1 to TRBJ2-1; the D gene is possibly TRBD1 (6 bases). CDR3 length: 14 residues. Germline V gives CDR1 SGHRS, CDR2 YFSETQ. The V end was cut by 0 bases, the J end by 6 bases, with 10 bases between. The CDR3 sequence is CASSLEDSANEQFF. The DNA for the CDR3 is TGCGCCAGCAGCTTGGAGGACAGCGCCAATGAGCAGTTCTTC. Together with reference TRBV5-1 and TRBJ2-1, the CDR3 gives the full variable domain: KAGVTQTPRYLIKTRGQQVTLSCSPISGHRSVSWYQQTPGQGLQFLFEYFSETQRNKGNFPGRFSGRQFSNSRSEMNVSTLELGDSALYLCASSLEDSANEQFFGPGTRLTVL.

The chain joins TRBV14 to TRBJ2-6; D remains unclear. The V end lost 6 bases, the J end lost 0 bases, and 3 bases lay between the germline ends. The CDR3 is made up of 13 amino acids. Germline CDR1 and CDR2: SGHDN and FVKESK. CDR3 DNA sequence: TGTGCCAGCAGGATCTCTGGGGCCAACGTCCTGACTTTC. Translation: CASRISGANVLTF.

The J gene is TRBJ2-3, the V gene TRBV5-1, with 7 nucleotides matching TRBD1. The CDR3 totals 17 residues. The V segment lost 4 bases and the J segment 6 bases; nucleotides outside the gene matches: 17. The germline CDR1 and CDR2 sequences are SGHRS and YFSETQ. In DNA form, the CDR3 reads TGCGCCAGCAGCCGCGCGCGTACAGGGGAGATTGTGGATACGCAGTATTTT. Its protein is CASSRARTGEIVDTQYF.

The chain carries TRBV7-9 and TRBJ1-1, with no clear D. Germline assignment: CDR1 SEHNR and CDR2 FQNEAQ (reference sequence). Trimming stripped 1 base from V and 6 bases from J, with 15 bases between. The CDR3 has 15 residues. As DNA, the CDR3 is TGTGCCAGCAGCTTAGTTGGAGATTATGTGTCTGAAGCTTTCTTT. Translated, it gives CASSLVGDYVSEAFF.

A remark on this clone: At the DNA level, this CDR3 is encoded by other sequences in the same sample as well. The chain recombines TRBV5-1 with TRBJ2-1; D is unresolved. The CDR3 consists of 13 residues. In germline, CDR1 is SGHRS, CDR2 YFSETQ. Trimming stripped 0 bases from V and 6 bases from J, with 7 bases between. CDR3 DNA sequence: TGCGCCAGCAGCTTGGCCTCAGGCAATGAGCAGTTCTTC. This gives the protein CASSLASGNEQFF.

The chain carries TRBV4-3 and TRBJ1-5; D is unresolved. CDR3 size: 13 residues. Germline V lookup: CDR1 LGHNA, CDR2 YSLEER. Trimming left V 0 bases short and J 11 bases short, with 11 bases between. The CDR3 DNA follows: TGCGCCAGCAGCCAAGAAACACGGCTGGCCCAGCATTTT. It is translated as CASSQETRLAQHF.

V usage is TRBV5-1 and J usage is TRBJ2-1, with D perhaps TRBD1 (5 bases). Germline CDR1 SGHRS, CDR2 YFSETQ. V was cut by 0 bases and J by 3 bases, with 10 bases left in between. This CDR3 region has 15 residues. The CDR3 DNA follows: TGCGCCAGCAGCTTGGGGGCAGGGATCTACAATGAGCAGTTCTTC. Residues: CASSLGAGIYNEQFF.

The chain uses TRBV11-3 and TRBJ2-2, with D hard to call. There are 17 residues in the CDR3. CDR1 and CDR2 (germline): SGHNT, YENEEA. V shed 1 base and J shed 5 bases, with 17 bases lying between them. The CDR3 protein is CASSLAVGSSTTGELFF. CDR3 coding DNA: TGTGCCAGCAGCTTAGCGGTTGGTAGCTCTACGACCGGGGAGCTGTTTTTT. The variable domain in full, with the rest retrieved from reference TRBV11-3 and TRBJ2-2, is EAGVVQSPRYKIIEKKQPVAFWCNPISGHNTLYWYLQNLGQGPELLIRYENEEAVDDSQLPKDRFSAERLKGVDSTLKIQPAELGDSAVYLCASSLAVGSSTTGELFFGEGSRLTVL.

The J gene is TRBJ2-3, the V gene TRBV30; D gene unclear. Germline values: CDR1 GTSNPN, CDR2 SVGIG (reference sequence). CDR3 length: 13 residues. Trimming removed 3 bases from V and 0 bases from J, with 7 bases in between. This CDR3 reads CAWRVFSTDTQYF. CDR3 sequence (DNA): TGTGCCTGGAGAGTCTTTAGCACAGATACGCAGTATTTT.

The chain combines TRBV5-1 with TRBJ2-1; TRBD2 matches 10 bases. This CDR3 has 15 residues. Germline V CDR1 and CDR2: SGHRS, YFSETQ. With V trimmed by 7 bases and J by 4 bases, 8 bases remained unmatched. The CDR3: CASHVASGSYNEQFF. CDR3 nucleotides: TGCGCCAGCCACGTTGCTAGCGGGAGTTACAATGAGCAGTTCTTC.

This chain joins TRBV30 and TRBJ1-2; 7 bases line up with TRBD1. V lost 2 bases to trimming and J lost 4 bases; unmatched junction nucleotides: 13. CDR1 and CDR2 from the germline V gene are GTSNPN and SVGIG (reference sequence). The CDR3 sequence is 16 residues long. CDR3 nucleotides: TGTGCCTGGAGTCCCCTGGACAGGTCTGTTCCCTATGGCTACACCTTC. Translating it yields CAWSPLDRSVPYGYTF.

The chain employs TRBV4-2 and TRBJ2-7, with 9 nucleotides matching TRBD2. The CDR3 is 17 amino acids. Per germline, CDR1 LGHNA and CDR2 YNFKEQ. The trim removed 0 bases at V and 6 bases at J, leaving 12 bases unmatched. The CDR3 DNA reads as TGTGCCAGCAGCCAAGATGGTAGTAGCGGGAGCGGGCGCGAGCAGTACTTC. This encodes CASSQDGSSGSGREQYF.

The chain is built from TRBV18 and TRBJ1-1; D might be TRBD1 (5 bases). Germline V gene lookup returns CDR1 KGHSH and CDR2 LQKENI. V lost 6 bases and J 0 bases, leaving 14 bases between the germline ends. This CDR3 has 15 residues. CDR3 in DNA: TGTGCCAGCTCTTCCTACGGGACTGTGAACACTGAAGCTTTCTTT. Translation: CASSSYGTVNTEAFF. Combining the CDR3 with reference TRBV18 and TRBJ1-1 gives the whole variable domain NAGVMQNPRHLVRRRGQEARLRCSPMKGHSHVYWYRQLPEEGLKFMVYLQKENIIDESGMPKERFSAEFPKEGPSILRIQQVVRGDSAAYFCASSSYGTVNTEAFFGQGTRLTVV.

About this clone: Just one base apart from a much larger clone, this may be a read error. Other DNA sequences in the sample encode the same CDR3. The V call is TRBV2, the J call TRBJ1-5; 10 nucleotides align to TRBD1. CDR3 length equals 14 residues. Germline V gene lookup returns CDR1 SNHLY and CDR2 FYNNEI. Losses at the gene ends were 6 bases for V and 2 bases for J; bases not matched to a gene: 1. In nucleotides, the CDR3 is TGTGCCAGCAGAGGGACAGGGGGCAATCAGCCCCAGCATTTT. Amino acid sequence: CASRGTGGNQPQHF.

The chain couples TRBV10-3 to TRBJ1-4, with 11 bases aligning to TRBD1. The CDR3 length is 13 residues. The ends lost 6 bases at V and 7 bases at J; junction bases unmatched: 1. CDR1 and CDR2 from the germline V gene are ENHRY and SYGVKD. CDR3 DNA sequence: TGTGCCATCAGGGGACAGGGGGTTGAAAAACTGTTTTTT. Translating gives CAIRGQGVEKLFF.

The genes are TRBV6-5 and TRBJ1-5; D is unresolved. The length of the CDR3 is 14 residues. Trimming took off 1 base at V and 6 bases at J, with 10 bases between the two ends. CDR1 is MNHEY, CDR2 SVGAGI, per germline. CDR3: CASSYLRGGQPQHF. The CDR3 DNA follows: TGTGCCAGCAGTTACTTGAGAGGCGGTCAGCCCCAGCATTTT.

The V gene is TRBV7-2, the J gene TRBJ1-4; D remains unclear. Germline loops: CDR1 SGHTA, CDR2 FQGNSA. Trimming left V 5 bases short and J 8 bases short, with 15 bases between. The CDR3 contains 14 residues. For the CDR3, the DNA is TGTGCCAGCAGCCCCGAGGTGGCCGGGGAAAAACTGTTTTTT. This encodes CASSPEVAGEKLFF.

Comments on this clone: This specimen includes other DNA sequences encoding the same CDR3. V gene TRBV18 combines with J gene TRBJ2-6; no firm D call. In germline, CDR1 is KGHSH, CDR2 LQKENI. V was clipped by 6 bases and J by 0 bases, with 6 bases between them. This CDR3 has 14 amino acids. Here the CDR3 reads CASSTSSGANVLTF. Written as DNA, the CDR3 is TGTGCCAGCTCCACAAGCTCTGGGGCCAACGTCCTGACTTTC.

V and J are TRBV7-2 and TRBJ2-1; D might be TRBD1 (5 bases). Germline assignment: CDR1 SGHTA and CDR2 FQGNSA. This CDR3 has 13 amino acids. The ends were cut back, 5 bases at V and 2 bases at J, with 7 bases in the middle. The CDR3 here is CASSQGTYNEQFF. CDR3 nucleotide sequence: TGTGCCAGCAGCCAGGGTACCTACAATGAGCAGTTCTTC.

The J gene is TRBJ2-7, the V gene TRBV7-9; unclear D gene. Trimming cost V 5 bases and J 2 bases, with 13 bases left between them. This CDR3 has 14 residues. Germline V CDR1 and CDR2: SEHNR, FQNEAQ (reference sequence). The CDR3 loop is CASSPRVRTYEQYF. In DNA form, the CDR3 reads TGTGCCAGCAGCCCTAGGGTCCGGACCTACGAGCAGTACTTC.

The rearrangement joins TRBV9 to TRBJ2-5; TRBD2 is a possible D gene (5 bases). Trimming pared 0 bases from V and 2 bases from J, leaving 14 bases between. Germline CDR1 SGDLS, CDR2 YYNGEE. This CDR3 region has 16 residues. CDR3 bases: TGTGCCAGCAGCGTAGCGGGAATGGCCCAACAAGAGACCCAGTACTTC. It yields the protein CASSVAGMAQQETQYF.

The V call is TRBV4-1, the J call TRBJ2-1, with D possibly TRBD1 on 6 matching bases. CDR1 and CDR2 from the germline V gene are MGHRA and YSYEKL. The CDR3 sequence is 18 residues long. V lost 0 bases to trimming and J lost 0 bases, with 15 bases between them. This chain's CDR3 is CASSQEIGGWSSYNEQFF. CDR3 coding DNA: TGCGCCAGCAGCCAAGAAATAGGGGGTTGGAGCTCCTACAATGAGCAGTTCTTC.

V usage is TRBV9 and J usage is TRBJ2-2; 10 bases fit TRBD2. CDR3 length: 17 residues. Germline V gives CDR1 SGDLS, CDR2 YYNGEE. V gave up 0 bases and J gave up 0 bases; unmatched junction bases: 2. CDR3 sequence reads: CASSVGGLATNTGELFF. CDR3 DNA sequence: TGTGCCAGCAGCGTAGGGGGACTAGCGACGAACACCGGGGAGCTGTTTTTT. Supplemented by reference TRBV9 and TRBJ2-2, the full variable domain reads DSGVTQTPKHLITATGQRVTLRCSPRSGDLSVYWYQQSLDQGLQFLIQYYNGEERAKGNILERFSAQQFPDLHSELNLSSLELGDSALYFCASSVGGLATNTGELFFGEGSRLTVL.

This clone has just a few counts. Other DNA sequences within the sample encode an identical CDR3. The chain joins TRBV5-1 to TRBJ1-1; D remains ambiguous. The germline CDR1 and CDR2 sequences are SGHRS and YFSETQ. Trimming shortened V by 4 bases and J by 0 bases, and 10 bases separated the two germline ends. The CDR3 loop spans 14 amino acids. The CDR3 loop reads CASSPSALNTEAFF. The DNA for the CDR3 is TGCGCCAGCAGCCCTTCAGCCTTGAACACTGAAGCTTTCTTT.

This chain connects TRBV29-1 to TRBJ2-5; 10 bases match TRBD1. The tail of the sequence fits TRBJ2-7 better, so the J call may be wrong. CDR1 is SQVTM, CDR2 ANQGSEA, per germline. The length of the CDR3 is 15 residues. In DNA form, the CDR3 reads TGCAGCGTTGAACGACAGGGGGCGGTAAGCGACGAGCAGTACTTC. This encodes CSVERQGAVSDEQYF.

Regarding this clone: At the DNA level, this CDR3 is encoded by other sequences in the same sample as well. This chain links TRBV19 with TRBJ1-2; D is unclear. The CDR3 has 12 residues. Looked up from germline, CDR1 is LNHDA and CDR2 is SQIVND (reference sequence). The V end lost 3 bases, the J end lost 8 bases, and 10 bases lay between the germline ends. The CDR3 loop is CASSIQAGGYTF. The CDR3 nucleotides read TGTGCCAGTAGTATCCAGGCCGGGGGCTACACCTTC.

The chain carries TRBV18 and TRBJ1-1; D remains unclear. V lost 0 bases, J lost 2 bases, and 13 bases lay in between. Germline assignment: CDR1 KGHSH and CDR2 LQKENI. CDR3 size: 16 residues. The CDR3 nucleotides read TGTGCCAGCTCACCACCGTTTGGAAATACAAACACTGAAGCTTTCTTT. Its translation: CASSPPFGNTNTEAFF.

The chain combines TRBV28 with TRBJ1-2; D unresolved. Germline-derived CDR1 and CDR2 are MDHEN and SYDVKM. The length of the CDR3 is 14 residues. V lost 6 bases, J lost 2 bases, and 13 bases lay in between. The CDR3 sequence: CASRPWGGNYGYTF. In nucleotides, the CDR3 is TGTGCCAGCAGGCCCTGGGGAGGGAACTATGGCTACACCTTC.

The rearrangement uses TRBV9 and TRBJ2-1, with TRBD2 matching 7 bases. CDR1 and CDR2 (germline): SGDLS, YYNGEE. The length of the CDR3 is 16 residues. V dropped 1 base and J dropped 10; count of bases not matched to a gene: 14. The DNA for the CDR3 is TGTGCCAGCAGCGTACAATCTTGGCTAGCGGACCCAGAGCAGTTCTTC. Its translation is CASSVQSWLADPEQFF.

This chain links TRBV11-3 with TRBJ2-7; 10 nucleotides agree with TRBD2. Losses at the gene ends were 2 bases for V and 3 bases for J; bases not matched to a gene: 4. Germline loops: CDR1 SGHNT, CDR2 YENEEA. The CDR3 has 15 residues. As DNA, the CDR3 is TGTGCCAGCAGCTTAAGCGGGAGGGGTGACTACGAGCAGTACTTC. Protein sequence: CASSLSGRGDYEQYF.

The chain employs TRBV2 and TRBJ2-5; 8 bases are a match to TRBD2. CDR1 is SNHLY and CDR2 is FYNNEI in the germline V gene. V gave up 7 bases and J gave up 2 bases; unmatched junction bases: 6. The CDR3 contains 14 residues. CDR3 sequence: CASKLAEIQETQYF. The CDR3 bases are TGTGCCAGCAAACTAGCGGAGATTCAAGAGACCCAGTACTTC.